The 28 T cell receptor beta chains in this list originate from one sample, sequenced in a study of identical twins (TCRdb year 2016). The library came from 5' RACE. These reads were obtained on an Illumina HiSeq 2000. The public reads were run again by TCRdb, first through fastp at Q25 and then through MiXCR, and only productive beta chains were kept. All rows with the same CDR3 protein become a single entry with the most common DNA and genes. Within this sample are around 140,000 distinct CDR3 sequences, with under 4.5% of them counted one time only. The ten largest clones add up to around 8% of the sample. The material sequenced was memory T cells sorted from blood. The cell subset or site label of this sample denotes: CD45RO+ enriched T cells. Receptors were obtained from a young man in good health.

This clonotype was counted at least ten times. The V call is TRBV5-1, the J call TRBJ1-1; TRBD1 might be the D (5 bases). Germline V gene sequence: CDR1 SGHRS, CDR2 YFSETQ. The CDR3 is 14 amino acids. The V and J ends lost 3 bases and 1 base respectively, with 10 bases between them. CDR3 loop: CASSWGRRNTEAFF. In nucleotides, the CDR3 is TGCGCCAGCAGCTGGGGACGAAGGAACACTGAAGCTTTCTTT.

This clonotype was seen at least ten times. This chain connects TRBV29-1 to TRBJ2-5; no reliable D call. The CDR3 extends over 13 amino acids. V dropped 6 bases and J dropped 5 bases, with 16 bases sitting between them. Germline CDR1 SQVTM, CDR2 ANQGSEA. The CDR3 sequence is CSVQMAVGETQYF. The CDR3, as DNA: TGCAGCGTCCAGATGGCGGTAGGGGAGACCCAGTACTTC.

This clonotype has at least ten counts. This chain joins TRBV20-1 and TRBJ2-7; D unresolved. With 3 bases removed from V and 4 bases from J, the gap between germline ends came to 7 bases. The germline gives CDR1 DFQATT, CDR2 SNEGSKA (reference sequence). The CDR3 is made up of 11 amino acids. The CDR3 is CSASHLYEQYF. The DNA of the CDR3 is TGCAGTGCTAGCCACCTTTACGAGCAGTACTTC.

This clonotype occurred many times. The rearrangement joins TRBV9 to TRBJ2-1; D uncertain. Germline CDR1 reads SGDLS; CDR2 reads YYNGEE. V gave up 4 bases and J gave up 3 bases, with 11 bases separating them. The CDR3 has 14 amino acids. This CDR3 is CASSLPGNYNEQFF. CDR3 DNA sequence: TGTGCCAGCAGCCTACCGGGCAACTACAATGAGCAGTTCTTC.

This clonotype occurred many times. The gene calls are TRBV18 and TRBJ2-7; 8 bases line up with TRBD1. CDR1 is KGHSH and CDR2 is LQKENI in the germline V gene. V lost 6 bases to trimming and J lost 7 bases; unmatched junction nucleotides: 8. The CDR3 totals 13 residues. CDR3 bases: TGTGCCAGCTCCCAAGGACAGGGCCTGGAGCAGTACTTC. Its protein is CASSQGQGLEQYF.

This clonotype was seen many times. V usage is TRBV27 and J usage is TRBJ2-1, with 9 bases aligning to TRBD1. The CDR3 runs to 17 residues. Per the germline V gene, CDR1 is MNHEY and CDR2 is SMNVEV (reference sequence). The J segment lost 5 bases and the V segment lost 3 bases, leaving 11 bases of the junction unmatched. For the CDR3, the DNA is TGTGCCAGCAGTTTCTTGCAAGGGACAGGGTTCAACAATGAGCAGTTCTTC. Its protein product is CASSFLQGTGFNNEQFF.

In the case of this clonotype: This could be a read error, since a much larger clone is one nucleotide away. The chain has TRBV12-3 or TRBV12-4 and TRBJ2-7; no reliable D call. The germline V and J ends were trimmed by 7 bases and 4 bases, with 14 bases remaining between them. The CDR3 is 13 amino acids. CDR3 sequence: CASISMRSYEQYF. CDR3 DNA: TGTGCCAGCATTTCTATGCGGTCTTACGAGCAGTACTTC.

This clonotype was found many times. V usage is TRBV29-1 and J usage is TRBJ2-5, with TRBD2 as a possible D gene (7 bases). With 8 bases removed from V and 4 bases from J, the gap between germline ends came to 17 bases. The CDR3 covers 13 residues. Per germline, CDR1 SQVTM and CDR2 ANQGSEA. CDR3 protein: CSSNGGPGETQYF. DNA of the CDR3: TGCAGCTCCAACGGGGGGCCGGGAGAGACCCAGTACTTC.

Many counts were recorded for this clonotype. CDR3 in amino acids: CASSSRVRVGENQPQHF. The CDR3 DNA reads TGTGCCAGCAGTTCTAGGGTGAGGGTAGGAGAAAATCAGCCCCAGCATTTT. V and J are TRBV12-3 or TRBV12-4 and TRBJ1-5; D gene uncertain. V shed 4 bases and J shed 4 bases, with 20 bases lying between them. CDR3 size: 17 residues.

This clonotype was counted at least ten times. This chain joins TRBV20-1 and TRBJ2-3; 7 nucleotides align to TRBD2. V shed 3 bases, J shed 3 bases, and the junction held 12 bases outside the gene matches. Germline assignment: CDR1 DFQATT and CDR2 SNEGSKA (reference sequence). The CDR3 runs to 16 residues. The CDR3 loop is CSASSSQRDATDTQYF. The CDR3, as DNA: TGCAGTGCTAGTTCCTCCCAGCGGGATGCGACAGATACGCAGTATTTT.

This clonotype was counted ten times or more. The J gene is TRBJ1-5, the V gene TRBV12-3 or TRBV12-4; D not resolved. The CDR3 has 17 amino acids. Trimming removed 8 bases from V and 0 bases from J, with 20 bases in between. The CDR3 spells CASGTFQARDSNQPQHF. The CDR3 nucleotides are TGTGCCAGCGGTACTTTCCAGGCGCGCGATAGCAATCAGCCCCAGCATTTT.

This clonotype was picked up many times. The V gene is TRBV6-5, the J gene TRBJ1-5; the D is unclear. Germline V gene data show CDR1 as MNHEY and CDR2 as SVGAGI. The CDR3 runs to 16 residues. The ends were cut back, 2 bases at V and 5 bases at J, with 16 bases in the middle. The CDR3 spells CASSYPPTAGDQPQHF. CDR3 DNA sequence: TGTGCCAGCAGTTACCCACCCACCGCTGGAGATCAGCCCCAGCATTTT.

This clonotype came up a few times. The chain has TRBV5-5 and TRBJ1-2; 10 bases are shared with TRBD1. The germline CDR1 and CDR2 sequences are SGHKS and YYEKEE (reference sequence). Germline trimming cut 3 bases from V and 4 bases from J; bases unmatched to any gene: 6. CDR3 length equals 15 residues. DNA of the CDR3: TGTGCCAGCAGCTACGGACAGGGGGTGCCCTATGGCTACACCTTC. Translation: CASSYGQGVPYGYTF.

This clonotype was recorded many times. J is TRBJ2-1 and V is TRBV29-1; TRBD2 agrees at 7 bases. CDR1 and CDR2 from the germline V gene are SQVTM and ANQGSEA. The CDR3 runs 14 residues. V shed 7 bases, J shed 8 bases, and the junction held 14 bases outside the gene matches. The CDR3 nucleotides are TGCAGCGCTGGGCTAGCGGCCCTCCTCGATGAGCAGTTCTTC. It is translated as CSAGLAALLDEQFF.

This clonotype came up many times. The rearrangement joins TRBV10-2 to TRBJ1-1; 7 bases match TRBD1. Germline V gene sequence: CDR1 WSHSY, CDR2 SAAADI. The CDR3 totals 17 residues. Trimming took 1 base from V and 5 from J; bases not matched to a gene: 13. DNA of the CDR3: TGCGCCAGCAGTGAGTTAACCCGTACAGGGGTAGGGACTGAAGCTTTCTTT. Residues: CASSELTRTGVGTEAFF.

This clonotype was detected many times. The gene calls are TRBV29-1 and TRBJ2-3; a possible D gene is TRBD2 (6 bases). V lost 4 bases and J 0 bases, leaving 14 bases between the germline ends. This CDR3 contains 15 residues. CDR1 is SQVTM and CDR2 is ANQGSEA in the germline V gene. CDR3 nucleotide sequence: TGCAGCGTTGTGGAACTAGCTACTAGCACAGATACGCAGTATTTT. Encoded protein: CSVVELATSTDTQYF.

This clonotype appeared many times. The chain combines TRBV9 with TRBJ2-1; possible D gene TRBD1, 6 bases. CDR3 length equals 13 residues. V was clipped by 0 bases and J by 7 bases, with 8 bases between them. In germline, CDR1 is SGDLS, CDR2 YYNGEE. CDR3 nucleotide sequence: TGTGCCAGCAGCGTAGAACAGGGAAATGAGCAGTTCTTC. This gives the protein CASSVEQGNEQFF. Looking up the rest from reference TRBV9 and TRBJ2-1 gives the full variable domain: DSGVTQTPKHLITATGQRVTLRCSPRSGDLSVYWYQQSLDQGLQFLIQYYNGEERAKGNILERFSAQQFPDLHSELNLSSLELGDSALYFCASSVEQGNEQFFGPGTRLTVL.

In this sample, this clonotype turned up a few times. The chain is built from TRBV7-6 and TRBJ2-3, with D possibly TRBD2 on 7 matching bases. Trimming cost V 1 base and J 1 base, with 9 bases left between them. Germline CDR1 reads SGHVS; CDR2 reads FNYEAQ. The CDR3 consists of 15 residues. The CDR3 region has the DNA TGTGCCAGCAGCTTAGGCGGGGGCCGCACAGATACGCAGTATTTT. As protein: CASSLGGGRTDTQYF.

This clonotype was recorded at least ten times. This rearrangement joins TRBV11-1 to TRBJ2-3; TRBD2 aligns across 7 bases. This CDR3 has 18 residues. Germline lookup yields CDR1 SGHAT and CDR2 FQDESV (reference sequence). V dropped 3 bases and J dropped 0; count of bases not matched to a gene: 12. Here the CDR3 reads CASSFPAILAESTDTQYF. The CDR3, as DNA: TGTGCCAGCAGCTTCCCCGCGATCCTAGCGGAGAGCACAGATACGCAGTATTTT.

This clonotype was observed many times. The chain joins TRBV20-1 to TRBJ2-3, with 12 bases matching TRBD2. With V trimmed by 2 bases and J by 6 bases, 6 bases remained unmatched. The germline CDR1 and CDR2 sequences are DFQATT and SNEGSKA (reference sequence). The CDR3 length is 15 residues. The DNA of the CDR3 is TGCAGTGCTAGATCCCTAGCGGGAGGGCCCGATACGCAGTATTTT. It encodes CSARSLAGGPDTQYF.

Ten or more counts support this clonotype. The chain links TRBV9 to TRBJ2-1, with TRBD2 identical over 9 bases. The CDR3 sequence is 15 residues long. CDR1 is SGDLS, CDR2 YYNGEE, per germline. Germline trimming cut 0 bases from V and 9 bases from J; bases unmatched to any gene: 7. The CDR3 is CASSVVSSGKAEQFF. Here the CDR3 DNA reads TGTGCCAGCAGCGTAGTGTCTAGCGGGAAGGCTGAGCAGTTCTTC.

This clonotype was recorded many times. The chain uses TRBV7-4 and TRBJ2-7, with 11 nucleotides matching TRBD2. CDR1 and CDR2 from the germline V gene are SGHVT and SQSDAQ. J gave up 4 bases and V 1 base, and 12 bases lay outside the gene matches. This CDR3 spans 18 amino acids. The CDR3 region has the DNA TGTGCCAGCAGCTTAGGGCCTCGAATAGCGGGAGGGCCTTACGAGCAGTACTTC. Amino acid sequence: CASSLGPRIAGGPYEQYF.

This clonotype was seen at least ten times. The rearrangement links TRBV9 to TRBJ1-2; D remains ambiguous. Deletions cut 5 bases from V and 0 bases from J, with 17 bases between. The CDR3 has 16 amino acids. Germline assignment: CDR1 SGDLS and CDR2 YYNGEE. The CDR3 region is CASSLPRTSANYGYTF. CDR3 coding DNA: TGTGCCAGCAGTTTACCCCGGACGTCAGCTAACTATGGCTACACCTTC.

In this sample, this clonotype turned up many times. The chain recombines TRBV12-3 or TRBV12-4 with TRBJ2-2, with D tentatively TRBD1 or TRBD2 (7 bases each). This CDR3 has 17 residues. Deletions cut 3 bases from V and 0 bases from J, with 14 bases between. Here the CDR3 reads CASSLTQGGANTGELFF. The DNA of the CDR3 is TGTGCCAGCAGTTTGACCCAGGGGGGGGCGAACACCGGGGAGCTGTTTTTT.

This clonotype was counted many times. CDR3 DNA: TGCAGCGTTGTCGGGGACAGGGATGGGAATGAGCAGTTCTTC. Its translation is CSVVGDRDGNEQFF. The chain has TRBV29-1 and TRBJ2-1; TRBD1 aligns across 9 bases. The V segment lost 4 bases and the J segment 7 bases; nucleotides outside the gene matches: 8. This CDR3 is 14 amino acids long. CDR1 and CDR2 from the germline V gene are SQVTM and ANQGSEA.

The genes are TRBV4-2 and TRBJ2-5; 12 bases fit TRBD2. The V segment lost 4 bases and the J segment 3 bases; nucleotides outside the gene matches: 3. CDR3 length equals 15 residues. Germline V gene lookup returns CDR1 LGHNA and CDR2 YNFKEQ. CDR3 nucleotides: TGTGCCAGCAGCCCACTAGCGGGAGGTGAAGAGACCCAGTACTTC. Translating it yields CASSPLAGGEETQYF.

The sample holds many counts of this clonotype. The chain carries TRBV6-1 and TRBJ1-4, with TRBD1 as a possible D gene (5 bases). Germline V gene data show CDR1 as MNHNS and CDR2 as SASEGT. V gave up 6 bases and J gave up 0 bases, with 14 bases separating them. This CDR3 is built from 16 residues. The chain's CDR3 is CASSGRGSATNEKLFF. The CDR3, as DNA: TGTGCCAGCAGCGGACGGGGGAGTGCAACTAATGAAAAACTGTTTTTT.

This clonotype showed up many times. The rearrangement joins TRBV2 to TRBJ1-1; the D gene is possibly TRBD1 (6 bases). The CDR3 has 16 residues. CDR1 and CDR2 (germline): SNHLY, FYNNEI. Trimming stripped 6 bases from V and 1 base from J, with 18 bases between. CDR3 region: CASSGRRGAANTEAFF. DNA of the CDR3: TGTGCCAGCAGCGGAAGAAGGGGGGCAGCGAACACTGAAGCTTTCTTT.